These T cell receptor beta chains were read from a single sample in a study of vaccination effects on CD4 cells after COVID-19. Only in-frame clones appear in the TCRdb table, and some are missing; sequencing was by immunoSEQ multiplex PCR. The sample carries about 48,000 clones, 50% to 70% recorded once. Their target antigens are unknown. The starting material was CD4+ T cells from PBMCs cultured without peptide, obtained before COVID-19 vaccination. Every receptor here comes from a human donor who received a COVID-19 vaccine. Each CDR3 is given with its conserved first and last residue. Size is omitted from some rows. Given values are once, few, many or a class for expanded clones.

j_call clone_size v_call cdr3_aa
TRBJ2-7 NA TRBV6-1 CASSVLRVPSSRGSYEQYF
TRBJ2-7 NA TRBV5-6 CASREGGGGYEQYF
TRBJ2-3 medium-sized TRBV19 CASTQGTSGDTQYF
TRBJ1-2 NA TRBV18 CASSPPQGALTYGYTF
TRBJ1-4 NA TRBV6-5 CASRPGQNFEKLFF
TRBJ2-2 few TRBV5-5 CASSSFRNTGELFF
TRBJ2-5 NA TRBV11-2 CASSLGSDQETQYF
TRBJ1-2 NA TRBV6-5 CASSRGGLGGYTF
TRBJ2-3 once TRBV14 CASSQLLAGGPDTQYF
TRBJ1-1 NA TRBV5-4 CASSRKRGAGPNTEAFF
TRBJ2-7 NA TRBV18 CASSPGTANFRLSYEQYF
TRBJ1-1 NA TRBV21-1 CASRMPKGDLNTEAFF
TRBJ2-3 NA TRBV5-1 CASSLEGGGDTQYF
TRBJ1-4 NA TRBV15 CATSRGVPNEKLFF
TRBJ1-1 NA TRBV6-5 CATLERQGISTEAFF
TRBJ1-1 few TRBV5-4 CASSSAGTTNKDTEAFF
TRBJ1-5 many TRBV10-3 CAIMQGRNQPQHF
TRBJ1-2 medium-sized TRBV4-3 CASSQETGGYGYTF
TRBJ1-2 few TRBV10-3 CAISDIPVNGYTF
TRBJ1-1 NA TRBV5-1 CASSPEQLGGTEAFF
TRBJ1-1 NA TRBV5-4 CASSLGQTPAEAFF
TRBJ2-6 NA TRBV19 CASSRSTAGRANVLTF
TRBJ1-2 NA TRBV2 CASSGDINYGYTF
TRBJ2-7 NA TRBV19 CASSQGGYGAYEQYF
TRBJ2-3 NA TRBV2 CASPSPGQGQYTQYF
TRBJ1-2 NA TRBV3-1/TRBV3-2 CASSHRDSYGYTF
TRBJ1-3 NA TRBV28 CASSGAGSSGNTIYF